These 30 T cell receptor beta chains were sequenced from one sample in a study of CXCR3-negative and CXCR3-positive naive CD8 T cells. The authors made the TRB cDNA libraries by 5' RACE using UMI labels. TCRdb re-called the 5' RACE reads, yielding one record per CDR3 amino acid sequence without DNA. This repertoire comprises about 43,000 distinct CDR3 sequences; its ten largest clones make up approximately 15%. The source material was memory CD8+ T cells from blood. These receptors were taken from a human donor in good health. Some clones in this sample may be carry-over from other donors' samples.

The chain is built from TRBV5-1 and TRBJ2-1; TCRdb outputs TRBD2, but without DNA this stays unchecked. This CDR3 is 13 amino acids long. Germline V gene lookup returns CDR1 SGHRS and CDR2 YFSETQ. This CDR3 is CASSPGLVLEQFF.

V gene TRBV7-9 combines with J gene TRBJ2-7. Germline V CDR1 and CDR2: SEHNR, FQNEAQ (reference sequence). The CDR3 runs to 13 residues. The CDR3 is CASSPGGTYEQYF.

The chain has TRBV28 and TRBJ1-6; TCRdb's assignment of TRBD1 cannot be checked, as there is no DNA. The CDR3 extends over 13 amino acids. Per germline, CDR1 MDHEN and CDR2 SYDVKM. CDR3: CASSLGPRSPLHF.

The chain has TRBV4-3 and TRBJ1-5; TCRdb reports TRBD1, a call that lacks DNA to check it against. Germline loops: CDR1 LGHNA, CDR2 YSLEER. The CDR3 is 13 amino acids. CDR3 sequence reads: CASSQERGYTVTF.

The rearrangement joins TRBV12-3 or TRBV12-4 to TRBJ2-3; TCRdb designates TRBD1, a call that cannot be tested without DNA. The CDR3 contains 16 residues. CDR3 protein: CASRRRDTTFTDTQYF.

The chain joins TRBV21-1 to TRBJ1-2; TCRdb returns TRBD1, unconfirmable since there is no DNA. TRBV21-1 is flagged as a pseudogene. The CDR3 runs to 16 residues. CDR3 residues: CATNRDRILQVYGYTF.

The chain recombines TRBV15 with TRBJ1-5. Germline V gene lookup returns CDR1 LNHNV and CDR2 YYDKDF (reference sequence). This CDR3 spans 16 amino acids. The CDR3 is CATSREEWDSGQPQHF.

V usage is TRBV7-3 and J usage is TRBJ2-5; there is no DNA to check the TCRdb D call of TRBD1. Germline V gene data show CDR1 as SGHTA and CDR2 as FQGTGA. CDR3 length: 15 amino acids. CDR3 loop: CASSSLGQRGETQYF.

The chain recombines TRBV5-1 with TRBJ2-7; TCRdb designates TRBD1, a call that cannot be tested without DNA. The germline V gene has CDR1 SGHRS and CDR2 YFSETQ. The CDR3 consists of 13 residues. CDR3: CACSLGQTYEQYF.

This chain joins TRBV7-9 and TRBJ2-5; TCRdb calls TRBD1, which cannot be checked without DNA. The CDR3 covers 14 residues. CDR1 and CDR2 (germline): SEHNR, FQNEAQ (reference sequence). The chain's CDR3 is CASSSDPHGETQYF. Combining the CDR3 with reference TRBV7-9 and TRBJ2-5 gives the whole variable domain DTGVSQNPRHKITKRGQNVTFRCDPISEHNRLYWYRQTLGQGPEFLTYFQNEAQLEKSRLLSDRFSAERPKGSFSTLEIQRTEQGDSAMYLCASSSDPHGETQYFGPGTRLLVL.

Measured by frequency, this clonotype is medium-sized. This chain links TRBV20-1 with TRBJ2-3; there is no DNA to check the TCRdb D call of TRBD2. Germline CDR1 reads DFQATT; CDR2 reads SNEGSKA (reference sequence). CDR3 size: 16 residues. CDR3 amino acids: CSARDRASGDSDTQYF.

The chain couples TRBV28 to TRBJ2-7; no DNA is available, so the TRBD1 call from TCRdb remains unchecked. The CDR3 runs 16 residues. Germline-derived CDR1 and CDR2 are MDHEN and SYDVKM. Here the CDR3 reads CASSSGRGTAGDEQYF.

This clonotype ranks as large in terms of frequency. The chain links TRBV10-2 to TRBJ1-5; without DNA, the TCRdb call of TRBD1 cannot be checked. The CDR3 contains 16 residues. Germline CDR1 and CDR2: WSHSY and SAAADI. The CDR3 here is CASSESPGNSNQPQHF.

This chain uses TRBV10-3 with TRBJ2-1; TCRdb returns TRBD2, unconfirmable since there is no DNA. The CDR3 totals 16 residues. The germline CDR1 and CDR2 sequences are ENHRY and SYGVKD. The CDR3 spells CAISESIGTSRLEQFF.

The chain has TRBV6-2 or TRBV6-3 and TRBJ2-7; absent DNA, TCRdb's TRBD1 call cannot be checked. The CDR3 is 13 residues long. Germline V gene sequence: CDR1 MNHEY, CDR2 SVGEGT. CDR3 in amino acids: CATIGHFADEQYF.

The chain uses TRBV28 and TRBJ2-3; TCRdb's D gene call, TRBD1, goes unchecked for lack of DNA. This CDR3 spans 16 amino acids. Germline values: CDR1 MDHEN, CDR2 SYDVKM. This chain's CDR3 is CASSFTPKLASDTQYF.

This CDR3 is CATSRDPPRTGTYEQYF. The chain couples TRBV15 to TRBJ2-7; absent DNA, TCRdb's TRBD1 call cannot be checked. From germline, CDR1 is LNHNV and CDR2 YYDKDF (reference sequence). The CDR3 loop spans 17 amino acids.

CDR3 region: CASSFLRSQETQYF. The rearrangement uses TRBV11-2 and TRBJ2-5. Per the germline V gene, CDR1 is SGHAT and CDR2 is FQNNGV. This CDR3 is built from 14 residues.

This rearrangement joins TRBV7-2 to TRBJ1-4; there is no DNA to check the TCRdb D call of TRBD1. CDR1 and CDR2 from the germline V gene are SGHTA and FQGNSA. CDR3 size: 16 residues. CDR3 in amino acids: CASSWGGDRGNEKLFF.

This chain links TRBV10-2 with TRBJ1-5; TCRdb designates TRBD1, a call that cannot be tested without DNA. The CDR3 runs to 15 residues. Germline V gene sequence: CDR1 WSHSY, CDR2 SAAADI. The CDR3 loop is CASSRGWGSNQPQHF.

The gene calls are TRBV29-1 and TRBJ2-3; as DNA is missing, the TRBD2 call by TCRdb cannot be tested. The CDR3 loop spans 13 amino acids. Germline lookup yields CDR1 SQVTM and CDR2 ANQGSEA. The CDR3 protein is CSVPGALTDTQYF.

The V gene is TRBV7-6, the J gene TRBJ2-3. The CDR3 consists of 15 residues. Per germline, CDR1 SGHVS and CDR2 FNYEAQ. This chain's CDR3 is CASSLEGIGTDTQYF.

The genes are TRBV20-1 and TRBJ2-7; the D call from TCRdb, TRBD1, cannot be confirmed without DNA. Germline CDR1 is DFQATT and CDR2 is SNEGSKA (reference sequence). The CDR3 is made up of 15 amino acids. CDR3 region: CSARGQGHLRYEQYF.

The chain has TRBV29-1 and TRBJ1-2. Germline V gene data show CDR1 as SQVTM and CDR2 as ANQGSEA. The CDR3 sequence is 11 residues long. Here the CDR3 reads CSVVRGDGYTF.

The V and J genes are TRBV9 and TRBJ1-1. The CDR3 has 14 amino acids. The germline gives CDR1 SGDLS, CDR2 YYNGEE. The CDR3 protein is CASSVPESNTEAFF.

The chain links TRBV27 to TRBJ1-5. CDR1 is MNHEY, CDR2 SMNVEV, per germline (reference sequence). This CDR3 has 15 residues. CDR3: CASSLYGGSNQPQHF.

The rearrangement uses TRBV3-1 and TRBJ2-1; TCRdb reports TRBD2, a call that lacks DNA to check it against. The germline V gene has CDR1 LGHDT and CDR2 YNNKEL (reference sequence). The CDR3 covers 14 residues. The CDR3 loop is CASSQPSWRAEQFF.

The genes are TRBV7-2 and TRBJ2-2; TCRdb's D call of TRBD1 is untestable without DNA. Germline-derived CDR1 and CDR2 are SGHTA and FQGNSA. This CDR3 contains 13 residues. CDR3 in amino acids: CASSLVGGGELFF.

The CDR3 spells CASSLGTGKPQHF. The rearrangement uses TRBV5-5 and TRBJ1-5; checking the TCRdb D call of TRBD1 is not possible without DNA. Germline V CDR1 and CDR2: SGHKS, YYEKEE (reference sequence). This CDR3 region has 13 residues.

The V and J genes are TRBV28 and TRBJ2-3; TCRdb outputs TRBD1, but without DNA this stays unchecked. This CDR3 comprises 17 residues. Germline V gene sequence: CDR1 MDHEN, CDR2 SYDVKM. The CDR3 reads CASSPSGTVLSTDTQYF.